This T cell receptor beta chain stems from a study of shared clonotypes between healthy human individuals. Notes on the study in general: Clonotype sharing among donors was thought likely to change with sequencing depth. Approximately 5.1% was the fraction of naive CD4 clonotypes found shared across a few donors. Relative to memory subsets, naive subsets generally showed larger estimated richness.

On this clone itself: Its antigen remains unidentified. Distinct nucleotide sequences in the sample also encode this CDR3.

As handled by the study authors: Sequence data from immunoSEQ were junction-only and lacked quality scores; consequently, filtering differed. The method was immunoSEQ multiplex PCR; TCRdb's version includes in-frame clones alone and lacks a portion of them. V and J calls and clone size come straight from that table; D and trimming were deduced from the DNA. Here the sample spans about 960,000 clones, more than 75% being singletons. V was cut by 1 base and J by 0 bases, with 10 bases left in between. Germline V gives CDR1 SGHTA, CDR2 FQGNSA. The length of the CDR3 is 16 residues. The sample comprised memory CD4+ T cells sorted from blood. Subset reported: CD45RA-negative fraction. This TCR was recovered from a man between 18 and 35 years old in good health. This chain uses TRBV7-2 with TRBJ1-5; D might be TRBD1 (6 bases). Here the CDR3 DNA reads TGTGCCAGCAGCTTAGGAGGGGGGAATAGCAATCAGCCCCAGCATTTT. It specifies CASSLGGGNSNQPQHF.